These 5 T cell receptor beta chains were sequenced from one sample in a study of vaccination effects on CD4 cells after COVID-19. Sequencing was performed with immunoSEQ multiplex PCR; in TCRdb, only in-frame clones are kept and a portion is missing. The repertoire holds 55,000 to 90,000 clones, more than 65% seen once, with 5% in the top ten. With the ViraFEST assay, the study expanded antigen-specific CD4+ T cells using viral peptide pools, then sequenced them. Cells that had been cultured for less than eleven days were the source of isolated CD4+ T cells. The person had a PCR-confirmed SARS-CoV-2 infection during March to December 2020. Antigen specificity for these receptors is unknown. The source was CD4+ T cells from PBMCs cultured with HIV peptides, collected before COVID-19 vaccination. Subset indicated: HIV-1 Nef peptide pool negative control/reference culture. These receptors were collected from a human donor who had a prior SARS-CoV-2 infection.

This clone was found once. The V gene is TRBV11-3, the J gene TRBJ1-2; D not resolved. This CDR3 has 14 residues. V was pared by 5 bases and J by 0 bases, with 10 bases between. Germline V CDR1 and CDR2: SGHNT, YENEEA. The CDR3 nucleotides read TGTGCCAGCAGCCCCCAGGCGGCTAACTATGGCTACACCTTC. Its translation: CASSPQAANYGYTF.

The chain links TRBV2 to TRBJ2-3; D possibly corresponds to TRBD1 (6 bases). The CDR3 loop spans 14 amino acids. Germline V gives CDR1 SNHLY, CDR2 FYNNEI. V shed 8 bases and J shed 2 bases, with 14 bases lying between them. CDR3 sequence (DNA): TGTGCCAGCGGCGCTACAGGGTACACAGATACGCAGTATTTT. This gives the protein CASGATGYTDTQYF.

This rearrangement joins TRBV19 to TRBJ1-5; no clear D. The CDR3 is made up of 12 amino acids. The V end lost 8 bases, the J end lost 7 bases, and 12 bases lay between the germline ends. The germline gives CDR1 LNHDA, CDR2 SQIVND (reference sequence). The CDR3 nucleotides are TGTGCCAGTGGCCACCGTGGGCAGCCCCAGCATTTT. The encoded protein is CASGHRGQPQHF.

V is TRBV9 and J is TRBJ2-3, with TRBD2 matching 14 bases. The ends lost 2 bases at V and 5 bases at J; junction bases unmatched: 4. The germline CDR1 and CDR2 sequences are SGDLS and YYNGEE. CDR3 length: 16 amino acids. The CDR3 nucleotides are TGTGCCAGCAGCGTGGGACTAGCGGGAGCCGGAGATACGCAGTATTTT. The encoded protein is CASSVGLAGAGDTQYF. The full variable domain, with the rest looked up from reference TRBV9 and TRBJ2-3, is DSGVTQTPKHLITATGQRVTLRCSPRSGDLSVYWYQQSLDQGLQFLIQYYNGEERAKGNILERFSAQQFPDLHSELNLSSLELGDSALYFCASSVGLAGAGDTQYFGPGTRLTVL.

The rearrangement links TRBV10-3 to TRBJ2-7; D gene uncertain. The V end was cut by 8 bases, the J end by 2 bases, with 19 bases between. This CDR3 is built from 15 residues. Germline V gene sequence: CDR1 ENHRY, CDR2 SYGVKD. CDR3: CAIAVELPATYEQYF. Here the CDR3 DNA reads TGTGCCATCGCCGTTGAGCTACCTGCAACCTACGAGCAGTACTTC.